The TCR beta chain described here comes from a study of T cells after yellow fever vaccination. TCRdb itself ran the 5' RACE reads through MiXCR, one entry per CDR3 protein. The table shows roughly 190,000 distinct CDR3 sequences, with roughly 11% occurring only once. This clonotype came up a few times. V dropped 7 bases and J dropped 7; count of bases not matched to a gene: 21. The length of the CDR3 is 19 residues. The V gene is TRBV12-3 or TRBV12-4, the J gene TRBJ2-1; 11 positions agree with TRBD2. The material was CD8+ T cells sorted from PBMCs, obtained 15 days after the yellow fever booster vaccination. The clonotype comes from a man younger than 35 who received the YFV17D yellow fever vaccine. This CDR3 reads CASTQLGRLAGPQRNEQFF. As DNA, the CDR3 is TGTGCCAGCACCCAGCTTGGTCGACTAGCGGGGCCTCAGAGGAATGAGCAGTTCTTC.